This TCR beta chain was recovered during a study of T cell responses to AZD1222 COVID-19 vaccine. Whole-study context: Second doses at about 4 or about 12 weeks were pooled.

Assay used: immunoSEQ multiplex PCR; TCRdb lists only in-frame clones, some missing. This table holds about 130,000 clones, 85% to 95% found once. As for this clone: The antigen is not known.

Between the trimmed V and J ends, which lost 4 bases and 4 bases, there was a span of 8 bases. The CDR3 loop spans 12 amino acids. Whole-study results and caveats: Donors were mostly white British, more females; clonal diversity possibly underestimated. Nearly half of spike-specific TCRs reportedly target variant regions that are unmutated in the B.1.351 and B.1.1.7 variants.

The sample consisted of peripheral blood, taken on day 0 of AZD1222 vaccination. The V call is TRBV12-3 or TRBV12-4, the J call TRBJ2-7; D not certain. This receptor was obtained from an adult in good health. The DNA for the CDR3 is TGTGCCAGCAGTTCGGGCCTTTACGAGCAGTACTTC. Translation gives CASSSGLYEQYF.